The 24 T cell receptor beta chains reported below all come from one sample, sequenced in a study of T cells in Graves' hyperthyroidism and ophthalmopathy. There were TCR beta CDR3 regions amplified from RNA transcripts. The primer set for the first-round RT-PCR of the TCR CDR3 was HTBI. Each CDR3 protein gets one entry after TCRdb re-called the multiplex PCR reads with MiXCR. Here the sample spans about 400,000 distinct CDR3 sequences, over 13% being singletons. Sequencing used blood. These receptor sequences come from a man aged 50-59 years with Graves' ophthalmopathy.

The chain carries TRBV14 and TRBJ2-7; TRBD2 agrees at 9 bases. The germline V gene encodes CDR1 SGHDN and CDR2 FVKESK. The CDR3 contains 21 residues. After removal of 1 base from V and 2 bases from J, the junction contained 21 bases not matched to a gene. The CDR3 here is CASSQGRRGWLAGLGPYEQYF. CDR3 DNA: TGTGCCAGCAGCCAAGGTCGCCGTGGTTGGCTAGCGGGACTGGGTCCCTACGAGCAGTACTTC.

This clonotype was seen a handful of times. The rearrangement joins TRBV20-1 to TRBJ1-1; tentative D call: TRBD1 (6 bases). The CDR3 sequence is 18 residues long. Trimming removed 2 bases at V and 1 base at J, with 23 bases between. Germline loops: CDR1 DFQATT, CDR2 SNEGSKA (reference sequence). CDR3 sequence reads: CSARHPGQSRRANTEAFF. CDR3 nucleotides: TGCAGTGCTAGACATCCGGGACAAAGCCGCCGCGCGAACACTGAAGCTTTCTTT.

This clonotype was recorded many times. The rearrangement uses TRBV11-2 and TRBJ2-2, with 8 bases fitting TRBD1. There are 15 residues in the CDR3. The germline V gene has CDR1 SGHAT and CDR2 FQNNGV. Trimming removed 2 bases from V and 7 bases from J; junction bases left unmatched: 6. DNA for the CDR3: TGTGCCAGCAGCTTATTGACAGGGGAGGTCGGGGAGCTGTTTTTT. Translating gives CASSLLTGEVGELFF.

This clonotype was seen repeatedly, ten times or more. The CDR3 spells CSASPRAGNEQFF. DNA for the CDR3: TGCAGTGCTAGCCCGAGGGCGGGCAATGAGCAGTTCTTC. The chain recombines TRBV20-1 with TRBJ2-1, with D perhaps matching TRBD2 (5 bases). CDR1 is DFQATT and CDR2 is SNEGSKA in the germline V gene (reference sequence). This CDR3 contains 13 residues. With 3 bases removed from V and 6 bases from J, the gap between germline ends came to 12 bases.

This clonotype was picked up many times. The rearrangement links TRBV28 to TRBJ2-1; 9 nucleotides match TRBD2. CDR3 size: 17 residues. V lost 5 bases and J lost 4; bases outside the gene matches: 12. Germline CDR1 and CDR2: MDHEN and SYDVKM. CDR3 region: CASSGIAGESQYNEQFF. The CDR3 nucleotides read TGTGCCAGCAGTGGCATAGCGGGAGAGTCCCAGTACAATGAGCAGTTCTTC.

The chain couples TRBV29-1 to TRBJ1-1, with D uncertain. This CDR3 spans 13 amino acids. CDR1 is SQVTM and CDR2 is ANQGSEA in the germline V gene. V lost 3 bases and J 0 bases, leaving 8 bases between the germline ends. CDR3 in amino acids: CSVDREVNTEAFF. The CDR3, as DNA: TGCAGCGTTGATAGAGAAGTGAACACTGAAGCTTTCTTT.

In its sample, this clonotype was seen many times. The chain carries TRBV27 and TRBJ1-1; D gene unclear. The CDR3 totals 16 residues. V lost 5 bases to trimming and J lost 2 bases, with 18 bases between them. Germline V CDR1 and CDR2: MNHEY, SMNVEV (reference sequence). CDR3: CASSPGFEAINTEAFF. The CDR3 region has the DNA TGTGCCAGCAGTCCCGGTTTCGAGGCAATTAACACTGAAGCTTTCTTT.

About this clonotype itself: A single base separates this from a much larger clone, so it may be a read error. The chain joins TRBV28 to TRBJ2-3; perhaps TRBD2 as D (6 bases). This CDR3 has 16 amino acids. Looked up from germline, CDR1 is MDHEN and CDR2 is SYDVKM. V was cut by 6 bases and J by 0 bases, with 16 bases left in between. CDR3 nucleotides: TGTGCCAGCAGCCACCCCGCGGGACTGAGCACAGATACGCAGTATTTT. Encoded protein: CASSHPAGLSTDTQYF.

The table lists this clonotype with a few counts. In DNA, the CDR3 is TGTGCCACCAGTGAGGCGGGAACAGATACGCAGTATTTT. As protein: CATSEAGTDTQYF. This chain joins TRBV24-1 and TRBJ2-3, with a tentative D call TRBD2 (6 bases). Between the trimmed V and J ends, which lost 4 bases and 3 bases, there was a span of 7 bases. This CDR3 is built from 13 residues. Germline-derived CDR1 and CDR2 are KGHDR and SFDVKD.

This clonotype was counted many times. The chain couples TRBV27 to TRBJ2-2; D unresolved. This CDR3 has 15 amino acids. V was trimmed by 5 bases and J by 0 bases, leaving 10 bases between them. CDR1 MNHEY and CDR2 SMNVEV come from the germline V gene (reference sequence). The CDR3 bases are TGTGCCAGCAGTCTAGGGAACGCGAACACCGGGGAGCTGTTTTTT. Residues: CASSLGNANTGELFF.

This clonotype has a count of ten or more. The chain combines TRBV18 with TRBJ1-1, with D unresolved. The germline V and J ends were trimmed by 3 bases and 5 bases, with 10 bases remaining between them. The CDR3 totals 13 residues. CDR1 KGHSH and CDR2 LQKENI come from the germline V gene. The DNA of the CDR3 is TGTGCCAGCTCACCGCTAACCACGACTGAAGCTTTCTTT. Translating gives CASSPLTTTEAFF.

The V gene is TRBV28, the J gene TRBJ1-1; D is unresolved. The CDR3 is 13 residues long. Germline V CDR1 and CDR2: MDHEN, SYDVKM. Trimming pared 6 bases from V and 3 bases from J, leaving 11 bases between. CDR3 loop: CASRPVSDTEAFF. DNA of the CDR3: TGTGCCAGCAGGCCGGTCTCGGACACTGAAGCTTTCTTT.

This clonotype was recorded many times. An end of the junction differs from the germline gene, which may be a read error. The chain joins TRBV5-1 to TRBJ1-5; D may be TRBD1 (6 bases). This CDR3 has 13 residues. Germline V lookup: CDR1 SGHRS, CDR2 YFSETQ. CDR3 sequence reads: CASSLAGDQPQHF. In nucleotides, the CDR3 is TGTGCCAGCAGCTTAGCAGGGGATCAGCCCCAGCATTTT.

The rearrangement uses TRBV20-1 and TRBJ1-2; TRBD1 agrees at 9 bases. Per the germline V gene, CDR1 is DFQATT and CDR2 is SNEGSKA (reference sequence). With 1 base clipped from V and 5 bases from J, the junction kept 8 bases outside the gene matches. CDR3 length equals 15 residues. For the CDR3, the DNA is TGCAGTGCTAGAGCCCCCAAGACAGGGGGATATGGCTACACCTTC. This gives the protein CSARAPKTGGYGYTF.

Here the CDR3 reads CSARVPTSGGTEAFF. For the CDR3, the DNA is TGCAGTGCTAGAGTACCGACAAGTGGGGGCACTGAAGCTTTCTTT. The V gene is TRBV20-1, the J gene TRBJ1-1; tentatively, D is TRBD1 (5 bases). V dropped 1 base and J dropped 4 bases, with 16 bases sitting between them. This CDR3 has 15 amino acids. Germline values: CDR1 DFQATT, CDR2 SNEGSKA (reference sequence).

The CDR3: CASSAELPRDTQYF. As DNA, the CDR3 is TGTGCCAGCAGCGCTGAACTACCCAGAGATACGCAGTATTTT. The chain recombines TRBV3-1 with TRBJ2-3; D remains unclear. The CDR3 sequence is 14 residues long. In germline, CDR1 is LGHDT, CDR2 YNNKEL (reference sequence). V lost 5 bases to trimming and J lost 5 bases, with 14 bases between them.

The rearrangement uses TRBV5-8 and TRBJ2-4, with 9 bases matching TRBD1. The junction had 9 bases not matched to a gene; V was cut back by 1 base and J by 10 bases. CDR1 is SGHTS, CDR2 YDEGEE, per germline. The length of the CDR3 is 15 residues. CDR3 DNA sequence: TGTGCCAGCAGCTTGCGGGACAGGGCTCGCGGAATTCAGTACTTC. Protein sequence: CASSLRDRARGIQYF.

This chain joins TRBV10-3 and TRBJ2-5; D gene unclear. V was cut by 0 bases and J by 0 bases, with 8 bases left in between. The CDR3 length is 15 residues. The V gene's germline CDR1 is ENHRY and CDR2 SYGVKD. The CDR3 loop reads CAISESNLYQETQYF. As DNA, the CDR3 is TGTGCCATCAGTGAGTCGAATCTGTACCAAGAGACCCAGTACTTC.

This clonotype was seen more than once but under ten times. The V and J genes are TRBV5-5 and TRBJ2-5; D is unresolved. Germline loops: CDR1 SGHKS, CDR2 YYEKEE (reference sequence). The CDR3 is 13 amino acids. V lost 2 bases and J lost 5, with 10 bases in between. In DNA, the CDR3 is TGTGCCAGCAGCTTACGGTTGTGGGAGACCCAGTACTTC. Amino acid sequence: CASSLRLWETQYF.

This sequence joins TRBV4-1 and TRBJ1-2; TRBD1 might be the D (5 bases). Germline CDR1 is MGHRA and CDR2 is YSYEKL. V was pared by 3 bases and J by 4 bases, with 15 bases between. The CDR3 spans 15 residues. Here the CDR3 DNA reads TGCGCCAGCAGCCATCCCAACCAGGGTATCTATGGCTACACCTTC. Translation: CASSHPNQGIYGYTF.

In its sample, this clonotype was seen a few times. The chain couples TRBV20-1 to TRBJ2-6; D is undetermined. V lost 5 bases, J lost 1 base, and 12 bases lay in between. The CDR3 has 15 amino acids. Germline-derived CDR1 and CDR2 are DFQATT and SNEGSKA (reference sequence). CDR3: CSASQGGSGANVLTF. The DNA of the CDR3 is TGCAGTGCTTCCCAAGGTGGTTCTGGGGCCAACGTCCTGACTTTC.

The chain joins TRBV20-1 to TRBJ2-1; 8 nucleotides line up with TRBD2. This CDR3 is built from 16 residues. CDR1 and CDR2 (germline): DFQATT, SNEGSKA (reference sequence). Germline trimming cut 2 bases from V and 4 bases from J; bases unmatched to any gene: 10. CDR3 nucleotide sequence: TGCAGTGCTAGACGCCCCGGGGGGGCAGTGTACAATGAGCAGTTCTTC. It translates to CSARRPGGAVYNEQFF.

This clonotype has at least ten counts. This chain links TRBV20-1 with TRBJ2-7, with 11 positions matching TRBD2. The CDR3 is made up of 17 amino acids. Trimming removed 0 bases from V and 1 base from J; junction bases left unmatched: 8. Germline CDR1 DFQATT, CDR2 SNEGSKA (reference sequence). The DNA of the CDR3 is TGCAGTGCTAGAGATCACCTAGCGGGAGGCAATTCCTACGAGCAGTACTTC. It codes for CSARDHLAGGNSYEQYF.

This clonotype has ten or more counts. V gene TRBV24-1 combines with J gene TRBJ1-1; D gene ambiguous. The ends were cut back, 5 bases at V and 1 base at J, with 7 bases in the middle. From germline, CDR1 is KGHDR and CDR2 SFDVKD. This CDR3 has 13 residues. As DNA, the CDR3 is TGTGCCACCAGTGGCGGAAAGAACACTGAAGCTTTCTTT. Its translation is CATSGGKNTEAFF.